Below, 26 T cell receptor beta chains from the same sample are listed, as sequenced in a study of CXCR3-negative and CXCR3-positive naive CD8 T cells. 5' RACE that incorporated UMI labels was used to prepare the TRB cDNA libraries. TCRdb re-called the 5' RACE reads; every CDR3 protein appears as one record, without DNA. This sample's table reports roughly 71,000 distinct CDR3 sequences. Sequenced input: naive CXCR3- CD8+ T cells from blood. The subset here: CD45RO-CCR7+CD27+CD95- naive CD8+ T cells lacking CXCR3 (TNR3-). The receptors derive from a human donor in good health. Some clones in this sample may be carry-over from other donors' samples.

This chain joins TRBV15 and TRBJ2-5; no DNA is available, so the TRBD1 call from TCRdb remains unchecked. Germline V CDR1 and CDR2: LNHNV, YYDKDF (reference sequence). The CDR3 consists of 14 residues. This CDR3 reads CATSRDGEGETQYF.

The chain joins TRBV25-1 to TRBJ2-7; TCRdb's D call, TRBD1, is unchecked because there is no DNA. CDR3 size: 16 residues. Germline CDR1 and CDR2: MGHDK and SYGVNS. CDR3 residues: CASSEYSGGEVNEQYF.

The chain couples TRBV27 to TRBJ1-6; TCRdb names TRBD1, which stays unverified in the absence of DNA. Germline-derived CDR1 and CDR2 are MNHEY and SMNVEV (reference sequence). The CDR3 has 16 amino acids. This CDR3 is CASSLSGGIDNSPLHF.

CDR3: CASRLAEDNEQFF. The rearrangement links TRBV9 to TRBJ2-1; there is no DNA to check the TCRdb D call of TRBD2. CDR3 size: 13 residues. Germline V gene lookup returns CDR1 SGDLS and CDR2 YYNGEE.

This chain uses TRBV4-1 with TRBJ2-7; the TCRdb call, TRBD1, lacks DNA for checking. CDR1 is MGHRA, CDR2 YSYEKL, per germline. The CDR3 covers 16 residues. The CDR3 region is CASSQAPAGGSYEQYF.

The J gene is TRBJ1-4, the V gene TRBV27; there is no DNA to check the TCRdb D call of TRBD1. CDR1 and CDR2 (germline): MNHEY, SMNVEV (reference sequence). CDR3 size: 13 residues. The CDR3 protein is CATADRGDEKLFF.

V gene TRBV10-3 combines with J gene TRBJ2-5; TCRdb's D call, TRBD2, is unchecked because there is no DNA. CDR3 size: 14 residues. Germline loops: CDR1 ENHRY, CDR2 SYGVKD. CDR3 residues: CAISAGGREETQYF.

The chain carries TRBV20-1 and TRBJ1-4. The CDR3 runs to 14 residues. Germline V gives CDR1 DFQATT, CDR2 SNEGSKA (reference sequence). The CDR3 protein is CSARERATNEKLFF.

The rearrangement links TRBV11-2 to TRBJ1-2; TCRdb outputs TRBD1, but without DNA this stays unchecked. Germline V gene data show CDR1 as SGHAT and CDR2 as FQNNGV. The CDR3 spans 14 residues. This chain's CDR3 is CASSLGTGGYGYTF.

The chain couples TRBV28 to TRBJ1-5; lacking DNA, the TRBD1 call made by TCRdb goes unchecked. The CDR3 sequence is 15 residues long. Germline V lookup: CDR1 MDHEN, CDR2 SYDVKM. CDR3: CVSSWRGQGGQPQHF.

The chain joins TRBV5-1 to TRBJ2-7; TCRdb's D gene call, TRBD2, goes unchecked for lack of DNA. The CDR3 consists of 13 residues. Looked up from germline, CDR1 is SGHRS and CDR2 is YFSETQ. The CDR3 spells CASSFGTSYEQYF.

The V call is TRBV5-1, the J call TRBJ2-7; the TCRdb D gene call, TRBD2, has no DNA to confirm it. The CDR3 has 18 residues. Germline V lookup: CDR1 SGHRS, CDR2 YFSETQ. This CDR3 reads CASSSGLAGGPSSYEQYF.

The rearrangement joins TRBV5-1 to TRBJ2-7. CDR3 length: 13 residues. Germline V gene lookup returns CDR1 SGHRS and CDR2 YFSETQ. The CDR3 reads CASSLHTTYEQYF. The whole variable domain, remainder taken from reference TRBV5-1 and TRBJ2-7, is KAGVTQTPRYLIKTRGQQVTLSCSPISGHRSVSWYQQTPGQGLQFLFEYFSETQRNKGNFPGRFSGRQFSNSRSEMNVSTLELGDSALYLCASSLHTTYEQYFGPGTRLTVT.

V gene TRBV12-3 or TRBV12-4 combines with J gene TRBJ1-1; TCRdb outputs TRBD1, but without DNA this stays unchecked. The CDR3 loop spans 15 amino acids. The CDR3 spells CASSLTGGMNTEAFF.

The genes are TRBV29-1 and TRBJ2-7; with no DNA, the TCRdb D assignment of TRBD1 cannot be verified. CDR3 length: 12 residues. Germline-derived CDR1 and CDR2 are SQVTM and ANQGSEA. The chain's CDR3 is CSVPGRGHEQYF.

The V call is TRBV7-9, the J call TRBJ2-5; TCRdb's D call of TRBD1 is untestable without DNA. The CDR3 loop spans 13 amino acids. The germline V gene has CDR1 SEHNR and CDR2 FQNEAQ (reference sequence). The CDR3 loop is CASSSRQGSGQYF.

This chain joins TRBV27 and TRBJ1-2; TCRdb gives TRBD1 as the D gene, but with no DNA this cannot be confirmed. The CDR3 has 16 amino acids. CDR1 and CDR2 (germline): MNHEY, SMNVEV (reference sequence). The CDR3 sequence: CASSKGRTGGNYGYTF.

The V call is TRBV7-6, the J call TRBJ2-2; TCRdb lists TRBD2, though no DNA is available to test this call. Germline assignment: CDR1 SGHVS and CDR2 FNYEAQ. The CDR3 has 16 residues. The CDR3 loop is CASSLLAGANTGELFF.

The chain joins TRBV7-6 to TRBJ2-3; no DNA is available, so the TRBD1 call from TCRdb remains unchecked. The CDR3 contains 15 residues. Germline-derived CDR1 and CDR2 are SGHVS and FNYEAQ. CDR3 amino acids: CASSLAVSGTDTQYF.

This chain links TRBV7-2 with TRBJ1-1; TCRdb names TRBD1, which stays unverified in the absence of DNA. The germline V gene has CDR1 SGHTA and CDR2 FQGNSA. This CDR3 region has 15 residues. CDR3 region: CASSLGWGRISEAFF.

The rearrangement links TRBV6-2 or TRBV6-3 to TRBJ1-1. CDR3 length: 13 residues. Germline values: CDR1 MNHEY, CDR2 SVGEGT. This CDR3 is CATRTAGGTEAFF.

V is TRBV13 and J is TRBJ2-5. Germline loops: CDR1 PRHDT, CDR2 FYEKMQ (reference sequence). CDR3 length: 11 amino acids. The CDR3: CASSLVQTQYF.

This rearrangement joins TRBV25-1 to TRBJ2-7; with no DNA, the TCRdb D assignment of TRBD1 cannot be verified. The CDR3 length is 16 residues. The germline CDR1 and CDR2 sequences are MGHDK and SYGVNS. The CDR3 reads CASSDPPTGGSYEQYF.

V gene TRBV5-6 combines with J gene TRBJ2-7; TCRdb proposes TRBD1, but this gene call is untestable without DNA. Germline V gene sequence: CDR1 SGHDT, CDR2 YYEEEE. This CDR3 has 15 residues. The CDR3 sequence is CASSATGQGAYEQYF.

The chain recombines TRBV28 with TRBJ2-7; TCRdb lists TRBD1, though no DNA is available to test this call. CDR3 length: 13 amino acids. Germline assignment: CDR1 MDHEN and CDR2 SYDVKM. The CDR3: CASRLPGGGEQYF.

The chain is built from TRBV28 and TRBJ2-3; TCRdb picks TRBD1, but there is no DNA to check that call. Germline assignment: CDR1 MDHEN and CDR2 SYDVKM. The CDR3 extends over 16 amino acids. The chain's CDR3 is CASSLYFGEEGYAQYF.